This entry concerns a single T cell receptor (beta chain). This clonotype was counted only a few times. Its antigen remains unidentified. Base quality data are lacking; no much larger clone is found one base away. This sample's treatment or condition label indicates: live attenuated yellow fever vaccine strain. A standard Ficoll-Paque protocol was used to isolate PBMCs from peripheral blood. Dynabeads CD4 and CD8 positive selection kits were used to isolate the CD4 and CD8 T-cell fractions. TriZol was used to extract RNA from bulk PBMCs, CD4 and CD8 fractions, and dextramer-positive and dextramer-negative fractions. This sample is part of a study of T cells after yellow fever vaccination (dated by TCRdb to the late 2010s). Looking at the study overall: Libraries from fractions with low cell numbers were prepared with the SMART-Seq v4 Ultra Low Input RNA kit. To follow T-cell clones before and after both primary and booster YFV17D yellow fever vaccination, bulk TCR alpha and beta repertoires underwent longitudinal sequencing. The cohort comprised two healthy male donors, one aged 18 to 29 and one aged 30 to 40 years. Bulk PBMC replicates and cell subsets were isolated from blood drawn at multiple timepoints before and after both primary and secondary immunization.

Per the germline V gene, LGHNA is the CDR1 and YSLEER is the CDR2. Including the terminal cysteine and phenylalanine, the CDR3 comprises 13 residues. Here the CDR3 DNA is all that survives: 39 bases in frame from base 1. V is clipped by 3 bases and J by 5 bases, and the sequence between their germline boundaries is 11 bases long. Beyond this particular receptor, the publication reports: Most clones expanded after primary vaccination were re-detected after the booster (96% of CD4 and roughly 85% of CD8), suggesting broad memory maintenance. Only a couple of donors were included in the study, so the extent to which the findings can be generalized is limited. Computational filtering was required because FACS-sorted repertoires could contain abundant contaminating clonotypes from the bulk population. The secondary T-cell response was found to be weaker but faster than the primary response, with a peak reached on day 5 rather than on day 15. A small fraction of clonotypes showed up in both the CD4 and CD8 compartments, probably as a result of convergent recombination.

Synthesis of TCR cDNA relied on 5'RACE template switching, a step that introduced a universal primer site along with unique molecular identifiers. Priming of cDNA synthesis was performed from both the TCR alpha and TCR beta constant segments. Library amplification involved two PCR steps, and the second step added sample barcodes and sequencing adapters. Sequencing of libraries was performed on Illumina HiSeq 2500 (2x100 bp) or NovaSeq (2x150 bp). Concerning the study's data processing: MIGEC handled demultiplexing of reads and collapsing into UMI consensus sequences, while MiXCR performed V(D)J alignment. Clonotypes responding to the vaccine were identified with edgeR on replicate PBMC samples, with the criteria of FDR below 0.01 and a log2 fold change above 5 up to day 15. Bulk clonotypes were assigned CD4 or CD8 identity according to which sequenced CD4 or CD8 repertoire held them at higher abundance. TCRdb trimmed the raw reads at Q25, called clones with MiXCR and kept productive beta chains. Identical CDR3 protein sequences are pooled into one entry, listed with their most common genes and DNA. The V and J calls reflect TCRdb's pipeline rather than the authors' work. The sample table contains roughly 250,000 distinct CDR3 sequences; only one count was recorded for approximately 13% of them. 0.5% to 0.6% of the sample is taken by the ten largest.

Sequences were derived from CD4+ T cells sorted from PBMCs, sampled 45 days after the yellow fever booster vaccination. This receptor was identified in a man aged 25 to 40 who received the YFV17D yellow fever vaccine. This chain is built from TRBV4-3 and TRBJ2-7, with TRBD2 tentatively as D gene (6 bases match). The CDR3 has the sequence CASSQRWGDEQYF. The sequenced DNA is TGCGCCAGCAGCCAGAGGTGGGGGGACGAGCAGTACTTC.